This T cell receptor (beta chain) was observed in a study of shared clonotypes between healthy human individuals. Using immunoSEQ multiplex PCR, the repertoire was profiled, and TCRdb retains in-frame clones only, with some absent. The sample has millions of clones; about 95% are singletons. Study-level results: A reduction in generation probabilities was seen for non-shared clonotypes relative to those shared by all four donors.

Comment on this clone: Antigen unknown.

Selected positively for CCR7 and CD45RO-negative, naive CD8 cells excluded terminally differentiated effector memory CD45RA+ cells. Trimming cost V 5 bases and J 2 bases, with 9 bases left between them. The CDR3 consists of 13 residues. The germline gives CDR1 SGHVS, CDR2 FQNEAQ. The specimen sequenced was naive CD8+ T cells sorted from blood. The chain joins TRBV7-8 to TRBJ2-5; D unresolved. The receptor's source is a man aged 18 to 35 in good health. CDR3 loop: CASSTGRQETQYF. The CDR3 nucleotides read TGTGCCAGCAGCACCGGCCGGCAAGAGACCCAGTACTTC.